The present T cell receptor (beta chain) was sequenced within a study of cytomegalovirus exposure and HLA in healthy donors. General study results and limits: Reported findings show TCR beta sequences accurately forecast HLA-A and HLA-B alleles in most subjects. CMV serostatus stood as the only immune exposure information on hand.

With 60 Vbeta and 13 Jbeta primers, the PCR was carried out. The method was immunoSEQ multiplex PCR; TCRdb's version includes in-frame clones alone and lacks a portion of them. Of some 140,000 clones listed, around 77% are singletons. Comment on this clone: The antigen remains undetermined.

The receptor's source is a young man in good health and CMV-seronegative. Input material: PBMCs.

CDR3 in DNA: TGTGCCACCAGCAGAGGTGTCGATGAGCAGTTCTTC. Translating it yields CATSRGVDEQFF. The rearrangement links TRBV15 to TRBJ2-1; D gene uncertain. Germline CDR1 and CDR2: LNHNV and YYDKDF (reference sequence). The CDR3 contains 12 residues. V was trimmed by 1 base and J by 8 bases, leaving 6 bases between them.